Sequencing of this TCR beta chain was carried out in a study of PD-1 blockade in classical Hodgkin lymphoma. Study results and limitations: Whatever underlies the repertoire differences (possibly disease activity or prior therapy) remains undefined. Patients newly diagnosed and complete responders had comparable baseline diversity. A significant rise in TCR diversity was seen by C4D1 for CD4+ cells but not for CD8+ cells.

Time point reported: cycle 4 day 1 (C4D1), after 5 to 7 weeks of nivolumab. Every patient had relapsed following autologous stem cell transplantation, and cohorts differed in brentuximab vedotin exposure. To note about this clone: The antigen remains unidentified.

The CDR3 has 15 residues. The ends were cut back, 4 bases at V and 3 bases at J, with 15 bases in the middle. Germline CDR1 is MGHDK and CDR2 is SYGVNS. Produced via immunoSEQ multiplex PCR; TCRdb's table is partial and in-frame only. This sample has 64,000 or so clones, with about 89% found just once. The material sequenced was peripheral blood mononuclear cells (PBMCs), taken before the fourth cycle of nivolumab. This TCR was sampled from a human donor with classical Hodgkin lymphoma. The V and J genes are TRBV25-1 and TRBJ1-1; TRBD1 might be the D (5 bases). The CDR3 here is CASSVQGRVDTEAFF. The CDR3 DNA is TGTGCCAGCAGTGTTCAGGGAAGGGTTGACACTGAAGCTTTCTTT.